Shown below are 10 T cell receptor beta chains from a single sample sequenced in a study of early T cells in non-severe SARS-CoV-2 infection. TCRdb itself ran the 5' RACE reads through MiXCR, one entry per CDR3 protein. The sample lists tens of thousands of distinct CDR3 sequences, 11% occurring once. Source material: whole blood. These TCRs come from an adult who was a healthcare worker with PCR-confirmed SARS-CoV-2 infection or an uninfected control (not recorded which).

J is TRBJ2-3 and V is TRBV28; 9 bases match TRBD2. Germline V lookup: CDR1 MDHEN, CDR2 SYDVKM. The CDR3 consists of 16 residues. Trimming took 4 bases from V and 1 from J; bases not matched to a gene: 6. Here the CDR3 reads CASSSGLAWGTDTQYF. CDR3 bases: TGTGCCAGCAGTTCAGGACTAGCGTGGGGCACAGATACGCAGTATTTT.

V and J are TRBV28 and TRBJ2-3, with TRBD2 as a possible D gene (6 bases). The CDR3 is 12 amino acids. Trimming shortened V by 6 bases and J by 8 bases, and 12 bases separated the two germline ends. CDR1 and CDR2 from the germline V gene are MDHEN and SYDVKM. In nucleotides, the CDR3 is TGTGCCAGCAGCAGACCGGGAGCTACGCAGTATTTT. Protein: CASSRPGATQYF.

This clonotype appeared many times. The rearrangement joins TRBV7-9 to TRBJ1-5; no clear D. CDR1 is SEHNR and CDR2 is FQNEAQ in the germline V gene (reference sequence). V lost 3 bases to trimming and J lost 4 bases, with 10 bases between them. The CDR3 sequence is 14 residues long. The CDR3 loop is CASSFASVNQPQHF. The DNA of the CDR3 is TGTGCCAGCAGCTTTGCCTCAGTGAATCAGCCCCAGCATTTT.

This clonotype was seen a handful of times. The V gene is TRBV28, the J gene TRBJ2-7; D unresolved. The CDR3 runs to 14 residues. Looked up from germline, CDR1 is MDHEN and CDR2 is SYDVKM. With 3 bases removed from V and 2 bases from J, the gap between germline ends came to 11 bases. CDR3: CASSFPAGAYEQYF. In nucleotides, the CDR3 is TGTGCCAGCAGTTTTCCCGCAGGAGCCTACGAGCAGTACTTC.

The chain combines TRBV20-1 with TRBJ1-1; D call uncertain. The germline gives CDR1 DFQATT, CDR2 SNEGSKA (reference sequence). Trimming removed 6 bases from V and 4 bases from J, with 21 bases in between. This CDR3 is 15 amino acids long. This chain's CDR3 is CSAQLRSVRVTEAFF. CDR3 bases: TGCAGTGCCCAACTTCGCAGTGTTCGGGTCACTGAAGCTTTCTTT.

The chain's CDR3 is CASSLGGDGYEQYF. CDR3 DNA: TGTGCCAGCAGCCTTGGAGGGGACGGCTACGAGCAGTACTTC. This chain joins TRBV9 and TRBJ2-7, with D perhaps matching TRBD2 (6 bases). With 4 bases removed from V and 3 bases from J, the gap between germline ends came to 14 bases. Germline assignment: CDR1 SGDLS and CDR2 YYNGEE. This CDR3 is built from 14 residues.

As to this clonotype: Possible read error: a much larger clone is one base away. The rearrangement links TRBV29-1 to TRBJ1-2, with D tentatively TRBD1 (6 bases). CDR1 and CDR2 from the germline V gene are SQVTM and ANQGSEA. CDR3 size: 12 residues. The V end lost 3 bases, the J end lost 5 bases, and 10 bases lay between the germline ends. This chain's CDR3 is CSVESTGYGYTF. For the CDR3, the DNA is TGCAGCGTTGAGTCCACAGGGTATGGCTACACCTTC.

The sample holds a few counts of this clonotype. The CDR3 nucleotides are TGTGCCAGCAGCCCCCGGGACAGGGGGCCTGGGGCCAACGTCCTGACTTTC. Its translation is CASSPRDRGPGANVLTF. The chain joins TRBV11-2 to TRBJ2-6, with 12 bases aligning to TRBD1. The CDR3 length is 17 residues. The V gene end was trimmed by 5 bases and the J gene end by 2 bases; junction bases not matched to a gene: 4. Germline loops: CDR1 SGHAT, CDR2 FQNNGV. The full variable domain, its missing parts supplied by reference TRBV11-2 and TRBJ2-6, is EAGVAQSPRYKIIEKRQSVAFWCNPISGHATLYWYQQILGQGPKLLIQFQNNGVVDDSQLPKDRFSAERLKGVDSTLKIQPAKLEDSAVYLCASSPRDRGPGANVLTFGAGSRLTVL.

The table lists this clonotype with many counts. The V call is TRBV10-3, the J call TRBJ2-7, with a possible D match to TRBD1 (6 bases). CDR3 length equals 20 residues. V shed 2 bases and J shed 0 bases, with 26 bases lying between them. The germline V gene has CDR1 ENHRY and CDR2 SYGVKD. The CDR3 sequence is CAISEPAGRSDRTNSYEQYF. Here the CDR3 DNA reads TGTGCCATCAGTGAGCCCGCTGGCCGGAGCGACAGGACAAACTCCTACGAGCAGTACTTC.

J is TRBJ2-1 and V is TRBV20-1, with TRBD2 identical over 10 bases. CDR1 and CDR2 from the germline V gene are DFQATT and SNEGSKA (reference sequence). V gave up 5 bases and J gave up 6 bases; unmatched junction bases: 10. The CDR3 runs to 15 residues. The CDR3 loop is CSAVPAAGGGNEQFF. CDR3 in DNA: TGCAGTGCTGTGCCTGCAGCGGGAGGGGGCAATGAGCAGTTCTTC.